The 5 T cell receptor beta chains listed next were all sequenced from one sample in a study of blood T cell repertoires in COVID-19. Profiled with immunoSEQ multiplex PCR; TCRdb holds only in-frame clones, not every one. The table records hundreds of thousands of clones, 88% of them present only once. Sequenced: peripheral blood. The receptors stem from a woman in her seventies with COVID-19, enrolled during active disease.

This rearrangement joins TRBV5-6 to TRBJ1-1; D is unresolved. Trimming pared 0 bases from V and 3 bases from J, leaving 9 bases between. CDR3 length equals 14 residues. Germline CDR1 and CDR2: SGHDT and YYEEEE. The CDR3 DNA is TGTGCCAGCAGCTTGGCCAACTCGGACACTGAAGCTTTCTTT. Protein product: CASSLANSDTEAFF.

This clone was seen only a few times. The CDR3: CASSPAGHPTDTQYF. CDR3 bases: TGTGCCAGCAGTCCAGCGGGCCACCCCACAGATACGCAGTATTTT. This chain uses TRBV28 with TRBJ2-3; maybe TRBD2 (6 bases). The CDR3 length is 15 residues. V lost 5 bases to trimming and J lost 2 bases, with 14 bases between them. The germline gives CDR1 MDHEN, CDR2 SYDVKM.

There are a few counts of this clone. The chain employs TRBV2 and TRBJ1-1, with 9 bases aligning to TRBD1. The CDR3 has 14 amino acids. The V segment lost 6 bases and the J segment 3 bases; nucleotides outside the gene matches: 5. The V gene's germline CDR1 is SNHLY and CDR2 FYNNEI. CDR3 in amino acids: CASRETGGHTEAFF. The CDR3, as DNA: TGTGCCAGCAGGGAGACAGGGGGACACACTGAAGCTTTCTTT.

The chain joins TRBV5-1 to TRBJ2-1; 11 bases agree with TRBD2. V shed 0 bases and J 5 bases; nucleotides not matched to a gene: 1. Per the germline V gene, CDR1 is SGHRS and CDR2 is YFSETQ. There are 15 residues in the CDR3. The CDR3 loop reads CASSLASGGHNEQFF. CDR3 DNA: TGCGCCAGCAGCTTGGCTAGCGGGGGGCACAATGAGCAGTTCTTC.

The chain links TRBV19 to TRBJ1-1, with D possibly matching TRBD1 (6 bases). The CDR3 consists of 14 residues. Trimming removed 5 bases at V and 8 bases at J, with 18 bases between. The germline CDR1 and CDR2 sequences are LNHDA and SQIVND (reference sequence). The DNA for the CDR3 is TGTGCCAGTAGTCCGACCTCCCGGGACAAAGAAGCTTTCTTT. Protein: CASSPTSRDKEAFF.